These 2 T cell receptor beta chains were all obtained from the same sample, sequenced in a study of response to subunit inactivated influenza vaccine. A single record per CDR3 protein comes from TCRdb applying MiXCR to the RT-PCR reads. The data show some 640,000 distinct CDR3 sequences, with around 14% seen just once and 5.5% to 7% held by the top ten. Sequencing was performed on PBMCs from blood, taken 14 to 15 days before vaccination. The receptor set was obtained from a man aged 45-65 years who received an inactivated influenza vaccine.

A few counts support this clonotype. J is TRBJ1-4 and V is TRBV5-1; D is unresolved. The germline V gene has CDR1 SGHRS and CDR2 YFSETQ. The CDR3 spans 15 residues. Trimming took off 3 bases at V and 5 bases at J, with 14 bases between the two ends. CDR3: CASSYEGFSNEKLFF. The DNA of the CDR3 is TGCGCCAGCAGCTATGAGGGTTTCTCGAATGAAAAACTGTTTTTT.

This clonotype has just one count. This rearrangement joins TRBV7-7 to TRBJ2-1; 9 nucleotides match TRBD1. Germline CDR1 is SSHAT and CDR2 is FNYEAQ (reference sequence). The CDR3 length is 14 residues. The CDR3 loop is CVSSHRDRDNEQFF. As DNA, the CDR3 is TGTGTTAGCAGCCACCGGGACAGGGACAATGAGCAGTTCTTC.